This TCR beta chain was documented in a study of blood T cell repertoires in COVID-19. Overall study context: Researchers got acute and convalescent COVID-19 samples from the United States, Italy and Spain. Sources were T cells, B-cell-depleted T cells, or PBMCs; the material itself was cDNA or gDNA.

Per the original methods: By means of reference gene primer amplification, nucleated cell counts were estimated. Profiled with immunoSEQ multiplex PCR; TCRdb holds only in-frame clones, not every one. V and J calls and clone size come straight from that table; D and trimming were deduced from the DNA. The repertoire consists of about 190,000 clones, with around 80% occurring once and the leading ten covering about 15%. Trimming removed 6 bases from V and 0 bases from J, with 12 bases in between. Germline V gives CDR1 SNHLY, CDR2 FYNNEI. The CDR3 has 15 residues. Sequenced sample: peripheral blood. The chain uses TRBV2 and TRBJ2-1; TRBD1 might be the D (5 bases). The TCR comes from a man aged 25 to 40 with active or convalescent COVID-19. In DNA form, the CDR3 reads TGTGCCAGCAGCTTAGGGCAGGGCTCCTACAATGAGCAGTTCTTC. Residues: CASSLGQGSYNEQFF.